These T cell receptor beta chains were read from a single sample in a study of glioma-infiltrating T cells. TCRdb re-called the multiplex PCR reads through MiXCR, storing one row per CDR3 protein. The table shows around 140,000 distinct CDR3 sequences, with about two fifths occurring only once. The sequencing input was glioma tissue, nonneoplastic brain tissue, or PBMCs (not recorded which). These receptors all stem from a human donor with low-grade glioma or glioblastoma, undergoing nonglioma brain surgery, or in good health (not recorded which). Both conserved end residues are part of each CDR3. Expanded clones are given a class, and other clones once, few, many or no size at all.

CDR3: CASSRTSGEYGELFF; J: TRBJ2-2; size: NA; V: TRBV6-2/TRBV6-3
CDR3: CASSYSLGGASYNEQFF; J: TRBJ2-1; size: NA; V: TRBV6-2/TRBV6-3
CDR3: CASNTPEGPEAFF; J: TRBJ1-1; size: many; V: TRBV6-1
CDR3: CSVVLGGARFF; J: TRBJ1-1; size: NA; V: TRBV29-1
CDR3: CASSLVRYQPQHF; J: TRBJ1-5; size: few; V: TRBV7-8
CDR3: CASSLKEPGNTEAFF; J: TRBJ1-1; size: few; V: TRBV7-9
CDR3: CASSKQVGDTEAFF; J: TRBJ1-1; size: NA; V: TRBV7-2
CDR3: CAIRPQGATEAFF; J: TRBJ1-1; size: NA; V: TRBV10-3
CDR3: CASSLLSSTNEKLFF; J: TRBJ1-4; size: once; V: TRBV7-2
CDR3: CASSLGPAGEGETQYF; J: TRBJ2-5; size: NA; V: TRBV12-3/TRBV12-4
CDR3: CASSFGVKTEAFF; J: TRBJ1-1; size: few; V: TRBV7-2
CDR3: CASSRRAPPLF; J: TRBJ2-1; size: NA; V: TRBV6-1
CDR3: CASSLASGRSKEQYF; J: TRBJ2-7; size: few; V: TRBV7-2
CDR3: CASKPRAGGNEQYF; J: TRBJ2-7; size: NA; V: TRBV6-1
CDR3: CASSSQGLKYF; J: TRBJ2-7; size: few; V: TRBV27
CDR3: CASSARGANPYEQYF; J: TRBJ2-7; size: NA; V: TRBV28
CDR3: CAGSFARKTEAFF; J: TRBJ1-1; size: NA; V: TRBV6-5
CDR3: CASSPQDRGNEQFF; J: TRBJ2-1; size: NA; V: TRBV4-1
CDR3: CAVRTGNQETQYF; J: TRBJ2-5; size: NA; V: TRBV27
CDR3: CSARGGHQETQYF; J: TRBJ2-5; size: NA; V: TRBV20-1
CDR3: CASSNRQREGYNEQFF; J: TRBJ2-1; size: once; V: TRBV18
CDR3: CSAKPGPNEQFF; J: TRBJ2-1; size: few; V: TRBV20-1
CDR3: CASRTSSETQYF; J: TRBJ2-5; size: NA; V: TRBV10-2
CDR3: CASIENTEAFF; J: TRBJ1-1; size: NA; V: TRBV6-1
CDR3: CASSDLNEQYF; J: TRBJ2-7; size: once; V: TRBV27
CDR3: CSARVQGRFGYEQYF; J: TRBJ2-7; size: NA; V: TRBV20-1
CDR3: CASMLAAQETQYF; J: TRBJ2-5; size: few; V: TRBV6-1
CDR3: CASSPRHESDTQYF; J: TRBJ2-3; size: few; V: TRBV11-2
CDR3: CASSRSGTSYNEQFF; J: TRBJ2-1; size: NA; V: TRBV9
CDR3: CSATGSTDTQYF; J: TRBJ2-3; size: NA; V: TRBV29-1
CDR3: CASSSRRLAQETQYF; J: TRBJ2-5; size: NA; V: TRBV7-2
CDR3: CASGRLAGETQYF; J: TRBJ2-5; size: once; V: TRBV2
CDR3: CASSLDAGQGYTF; J: TRBJ1-2; size: NA; V: TRBV7-9
CDR3: CSAYYDGIPEAFF; J: TRBJ1-1; size: NA; V: TRBV29-1
CDR3: CSARDSGREANEQFF; J: TRBJ2-1; size: NA; V: TRBV20-1